The clone carrying this T cell receptor beta chain has a handful of counts. This record belongs to a study of early T cells in non-severe SARS-CoV-2 infection. The germline V gene encodes CDR1 SGDLS and CDR2 YYNGEE. Trimming removed 0 bases at V and 5 bases at J, with 11 bases between. CDR3 size: 14 residues. Molecules of cDNA were individually given unique molecular identifiers that were attached to them. MiXCR, applied by TCRdb to the 5' RACE reads, yields one record per CDR3 protein. This repertoire shows roughly 97,000 distinct CDR3 sequences, more than 9.5% found once; its top ten account for around 4.6%.

This receptor was identified in an adult who was a healthcare worker with PCR-confirmed SARS-CoV-2 infection or an uninfected control (not recorded which). The source material was whole blood, sampled at baseline. The rearrangement links TRBV9 to TRBJ1-1; no reliable D call. DNA of the CDR3: TGTGCCAGCAGCGTAGACGCGTCCCGGACTGAAGCTTTCTTT. This sequence encodes CASSVDASRTEAFF. Filled out from reference TRBV9 and TRBJ1-1, the complete variable domain reads DSGVTQTPKHLITATGQRVTLRCSPRSGDLSVYWYQQSLDQGLQFLIQYYNGEERAKGNILERFSAQQFPDLHSELNLSSLELGDSALYFCASSVDASRTEAFFGQGTRLTVV.